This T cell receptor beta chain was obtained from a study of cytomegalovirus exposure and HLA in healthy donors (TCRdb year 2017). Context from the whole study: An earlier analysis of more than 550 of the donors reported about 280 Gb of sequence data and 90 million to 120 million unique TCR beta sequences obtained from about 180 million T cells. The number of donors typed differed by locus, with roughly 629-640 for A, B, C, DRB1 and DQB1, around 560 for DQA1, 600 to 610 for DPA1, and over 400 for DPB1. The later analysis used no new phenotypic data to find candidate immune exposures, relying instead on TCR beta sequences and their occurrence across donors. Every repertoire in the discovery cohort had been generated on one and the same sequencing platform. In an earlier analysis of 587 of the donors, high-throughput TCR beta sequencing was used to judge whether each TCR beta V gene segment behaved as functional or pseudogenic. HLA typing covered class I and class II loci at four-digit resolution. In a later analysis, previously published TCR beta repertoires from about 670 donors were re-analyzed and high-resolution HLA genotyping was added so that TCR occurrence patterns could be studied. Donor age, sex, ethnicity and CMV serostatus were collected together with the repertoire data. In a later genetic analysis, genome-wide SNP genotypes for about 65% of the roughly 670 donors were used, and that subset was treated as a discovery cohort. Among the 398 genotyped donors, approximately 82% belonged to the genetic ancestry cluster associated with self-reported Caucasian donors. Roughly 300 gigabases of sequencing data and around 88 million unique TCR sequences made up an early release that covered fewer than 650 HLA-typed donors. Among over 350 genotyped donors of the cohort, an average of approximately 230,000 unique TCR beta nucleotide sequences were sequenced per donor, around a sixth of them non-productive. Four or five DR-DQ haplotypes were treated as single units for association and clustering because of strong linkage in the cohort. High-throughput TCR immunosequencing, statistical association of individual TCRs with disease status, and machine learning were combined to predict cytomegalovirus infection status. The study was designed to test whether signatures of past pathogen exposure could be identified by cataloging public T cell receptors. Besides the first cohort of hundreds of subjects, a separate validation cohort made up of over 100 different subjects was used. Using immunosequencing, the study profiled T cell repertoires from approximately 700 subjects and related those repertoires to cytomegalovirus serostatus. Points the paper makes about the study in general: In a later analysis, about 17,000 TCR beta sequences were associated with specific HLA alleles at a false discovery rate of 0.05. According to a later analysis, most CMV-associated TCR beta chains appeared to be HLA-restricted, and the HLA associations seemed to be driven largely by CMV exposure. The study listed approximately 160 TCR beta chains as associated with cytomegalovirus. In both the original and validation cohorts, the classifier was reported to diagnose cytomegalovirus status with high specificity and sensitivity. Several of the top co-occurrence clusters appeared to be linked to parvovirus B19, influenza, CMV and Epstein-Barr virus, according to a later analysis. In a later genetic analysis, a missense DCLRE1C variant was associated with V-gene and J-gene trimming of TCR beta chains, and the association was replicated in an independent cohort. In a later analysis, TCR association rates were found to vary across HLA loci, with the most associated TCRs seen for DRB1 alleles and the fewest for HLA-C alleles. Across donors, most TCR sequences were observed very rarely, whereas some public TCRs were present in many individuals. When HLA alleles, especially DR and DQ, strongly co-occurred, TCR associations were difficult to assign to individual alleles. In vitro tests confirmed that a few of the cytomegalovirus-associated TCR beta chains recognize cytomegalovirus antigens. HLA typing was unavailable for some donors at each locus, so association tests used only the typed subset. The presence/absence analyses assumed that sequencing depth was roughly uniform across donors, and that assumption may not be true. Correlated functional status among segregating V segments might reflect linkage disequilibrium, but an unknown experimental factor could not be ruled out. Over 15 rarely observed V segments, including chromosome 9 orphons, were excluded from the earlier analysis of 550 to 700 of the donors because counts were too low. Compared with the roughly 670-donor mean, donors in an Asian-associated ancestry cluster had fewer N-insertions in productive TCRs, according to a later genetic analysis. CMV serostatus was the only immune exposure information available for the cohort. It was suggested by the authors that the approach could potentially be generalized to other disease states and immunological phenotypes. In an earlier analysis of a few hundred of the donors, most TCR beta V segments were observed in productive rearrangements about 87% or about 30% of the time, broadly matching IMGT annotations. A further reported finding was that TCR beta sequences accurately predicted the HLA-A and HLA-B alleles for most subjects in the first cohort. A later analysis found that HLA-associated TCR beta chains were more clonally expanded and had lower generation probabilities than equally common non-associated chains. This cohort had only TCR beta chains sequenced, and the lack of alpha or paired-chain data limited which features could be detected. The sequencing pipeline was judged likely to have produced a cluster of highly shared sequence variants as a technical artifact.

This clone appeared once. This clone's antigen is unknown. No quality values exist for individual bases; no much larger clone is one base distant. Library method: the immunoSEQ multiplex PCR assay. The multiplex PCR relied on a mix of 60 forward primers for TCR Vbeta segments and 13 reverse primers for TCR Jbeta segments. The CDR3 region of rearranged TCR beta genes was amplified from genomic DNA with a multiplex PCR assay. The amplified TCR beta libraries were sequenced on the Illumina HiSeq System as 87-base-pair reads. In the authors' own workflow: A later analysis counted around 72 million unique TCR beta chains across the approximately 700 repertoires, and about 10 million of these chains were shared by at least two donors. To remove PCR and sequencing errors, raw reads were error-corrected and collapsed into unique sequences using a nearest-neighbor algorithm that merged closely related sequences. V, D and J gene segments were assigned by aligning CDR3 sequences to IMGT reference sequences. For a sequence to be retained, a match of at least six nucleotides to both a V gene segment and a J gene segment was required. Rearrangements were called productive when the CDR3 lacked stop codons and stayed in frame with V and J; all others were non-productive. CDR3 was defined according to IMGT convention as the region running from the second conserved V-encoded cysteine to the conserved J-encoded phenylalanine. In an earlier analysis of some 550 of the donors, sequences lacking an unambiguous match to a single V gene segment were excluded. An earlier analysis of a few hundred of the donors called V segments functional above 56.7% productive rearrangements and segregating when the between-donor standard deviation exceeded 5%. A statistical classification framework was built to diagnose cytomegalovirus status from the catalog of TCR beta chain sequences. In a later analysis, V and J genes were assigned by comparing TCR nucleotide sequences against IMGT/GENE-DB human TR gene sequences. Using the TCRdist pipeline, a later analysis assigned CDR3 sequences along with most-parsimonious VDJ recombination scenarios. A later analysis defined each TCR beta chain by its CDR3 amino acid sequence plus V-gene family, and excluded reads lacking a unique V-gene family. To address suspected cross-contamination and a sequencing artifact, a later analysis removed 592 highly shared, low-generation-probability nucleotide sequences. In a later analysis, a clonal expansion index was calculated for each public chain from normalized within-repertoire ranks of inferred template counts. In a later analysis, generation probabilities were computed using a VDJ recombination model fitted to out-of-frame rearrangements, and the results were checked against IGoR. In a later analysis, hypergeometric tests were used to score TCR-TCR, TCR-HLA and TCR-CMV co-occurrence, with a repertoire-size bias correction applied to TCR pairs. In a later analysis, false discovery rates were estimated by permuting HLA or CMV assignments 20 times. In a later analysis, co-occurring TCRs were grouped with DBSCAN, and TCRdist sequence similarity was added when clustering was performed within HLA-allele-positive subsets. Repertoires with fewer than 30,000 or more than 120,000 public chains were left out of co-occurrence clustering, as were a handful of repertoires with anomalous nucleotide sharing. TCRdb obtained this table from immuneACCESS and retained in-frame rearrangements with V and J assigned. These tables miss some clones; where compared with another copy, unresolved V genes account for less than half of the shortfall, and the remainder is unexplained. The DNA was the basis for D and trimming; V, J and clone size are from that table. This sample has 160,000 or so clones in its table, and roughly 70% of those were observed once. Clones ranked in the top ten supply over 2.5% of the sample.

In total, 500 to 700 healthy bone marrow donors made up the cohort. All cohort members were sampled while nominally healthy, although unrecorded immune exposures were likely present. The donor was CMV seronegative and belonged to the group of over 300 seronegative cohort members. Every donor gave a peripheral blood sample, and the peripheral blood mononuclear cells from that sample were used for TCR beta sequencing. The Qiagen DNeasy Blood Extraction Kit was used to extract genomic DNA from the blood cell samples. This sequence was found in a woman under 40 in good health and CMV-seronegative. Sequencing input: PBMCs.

The CDR3 sequence is CASSLTGGGYGYTF. The DNA sequence is given as TGTGCCAGCAGTTTGACAGGGGGCGGCTATGGCTACACCTTC. Recombination joined TRBV6-5 with TRBJ1-2; 10 central nucleotides agree with TRBD1. V is pruned by 4 bases and J by 4 bases, leaving 3 bases of the junction without a gene match. Reading the germline V gene gives CDR1 MNHEY and CDR2 SVGAGI. The CDR3 runs 14 amino acids, cysteine and phenylalanine included. Just CDR3 DNA is preserved here, 42 bases in frame from base 1.